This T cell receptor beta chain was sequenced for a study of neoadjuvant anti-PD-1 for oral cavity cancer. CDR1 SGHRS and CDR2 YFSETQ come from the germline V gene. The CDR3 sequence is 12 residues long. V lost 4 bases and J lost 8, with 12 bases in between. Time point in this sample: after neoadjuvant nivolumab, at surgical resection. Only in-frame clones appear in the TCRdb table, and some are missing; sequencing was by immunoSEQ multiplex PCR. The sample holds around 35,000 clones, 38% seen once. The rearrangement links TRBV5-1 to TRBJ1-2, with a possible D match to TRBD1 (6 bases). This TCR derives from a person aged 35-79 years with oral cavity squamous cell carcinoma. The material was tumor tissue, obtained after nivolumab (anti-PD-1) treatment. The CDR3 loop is CASSPGQKGYTF. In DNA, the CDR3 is TGCGCCAGCAGCCCCGGACAGAAGGGCTACACCTTC.